This T cell receptor beta chain was obtained from a study of blood T cell repertoires in COVID-19. Study-level background: Researchers got acute and convalescent COVID-19 samples from the United States, Italy and Spain.

The CDR3 sequence is 14 residues long. The V gene's germline CDR1 is SGDLS and CDR2 YYNGEE. V was pared by 4 bases and J by 6 bases, with 8 bases of the junction left unmatched. Original processing methods: By means of reference gene primer amplification, nucleated cell counts were estimated. Repertoires were generated with immunoSEQ multiplex PCR, while TCRdb's copy carries only in-frame clones and drops some. V and J calls and clone size are those listed in that table; D and trimming were worked out from the DNA. The data hold about 26,000 clones, with 85% to 90% observed a single time. This sequence originates from a human donor in a cohort sampled during active COVID-19. The V gene is TRBV9, the J gene TRBJ2-7, with 9 bases lining up with TRBD1. Sequencing was carried out using peripheral blood. CDR3 residues: CASSPFGQGREQYF. CDR3 bases: TGTGCCAGCAGCCCATTCGGACAGGGGCGCGAGCAGTACTTC. The full variable domain, rest sourced from reference TRBV9 and TRBJ2-7, is DSGVTQTPKHLITATGQRVTLRCSPRSGDLSVYWYQQSLDQGLQFLIQYYNGEERAKGNILERFSAQQFPDLHSELNLSSLELGDSALYFCASSPFGQGREQYFGPGTRLTVT.